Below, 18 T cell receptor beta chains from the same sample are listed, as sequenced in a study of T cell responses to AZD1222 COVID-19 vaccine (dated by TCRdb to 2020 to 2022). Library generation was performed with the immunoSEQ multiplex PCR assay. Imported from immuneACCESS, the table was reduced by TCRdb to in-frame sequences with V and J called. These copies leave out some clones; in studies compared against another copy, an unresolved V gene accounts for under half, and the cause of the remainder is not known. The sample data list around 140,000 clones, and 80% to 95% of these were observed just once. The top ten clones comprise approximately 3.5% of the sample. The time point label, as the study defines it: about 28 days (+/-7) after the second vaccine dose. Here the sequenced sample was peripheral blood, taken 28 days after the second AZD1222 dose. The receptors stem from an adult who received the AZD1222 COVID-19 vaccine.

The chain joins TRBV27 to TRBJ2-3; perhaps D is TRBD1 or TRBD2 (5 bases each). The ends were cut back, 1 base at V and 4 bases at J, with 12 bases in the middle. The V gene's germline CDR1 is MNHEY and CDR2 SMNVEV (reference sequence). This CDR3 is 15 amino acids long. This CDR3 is CASSLLGTAADTQYF. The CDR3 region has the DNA TGTGCCAGCAGTTTATTGGGGACCGCCGCAGATACGCAGTATTTT.

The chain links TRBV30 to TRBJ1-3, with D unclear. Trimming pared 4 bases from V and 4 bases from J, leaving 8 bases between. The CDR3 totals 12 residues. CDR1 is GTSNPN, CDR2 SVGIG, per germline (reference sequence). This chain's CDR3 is CAWNPGGNTIYF. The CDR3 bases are TGTGCCTGGAACCCGGGGGGAAACACCATATATTTT. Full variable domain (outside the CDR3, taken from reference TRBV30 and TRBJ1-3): SQTIHQWPATLVQPVGSPLSLECTVEGTSNPNLYWYRQAAGRGLQLLFYSVGIGQISSEVPQNLSASRPQDRQFILSSKKLLLSDSGFYLCAWNPGGNTIYFGEGSWLTVV.

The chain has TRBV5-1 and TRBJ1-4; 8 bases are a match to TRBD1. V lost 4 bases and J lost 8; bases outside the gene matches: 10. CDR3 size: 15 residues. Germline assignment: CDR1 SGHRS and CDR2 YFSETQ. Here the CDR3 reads CASSHGQGGREKLFF. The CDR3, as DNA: TGCGCCAGCAGCCATGGACAGGGAGGGCGAGAAAAACTGTTTTTT.

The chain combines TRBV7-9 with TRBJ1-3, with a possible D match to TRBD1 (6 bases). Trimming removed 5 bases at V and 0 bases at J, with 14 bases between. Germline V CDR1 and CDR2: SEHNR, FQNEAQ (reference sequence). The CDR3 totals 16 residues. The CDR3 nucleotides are TGTGCCAGCAGCAGAGGACAGCGACACTCTGGAAACACCATATATTTT. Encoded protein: CASSRGQRHSGNTIYF.

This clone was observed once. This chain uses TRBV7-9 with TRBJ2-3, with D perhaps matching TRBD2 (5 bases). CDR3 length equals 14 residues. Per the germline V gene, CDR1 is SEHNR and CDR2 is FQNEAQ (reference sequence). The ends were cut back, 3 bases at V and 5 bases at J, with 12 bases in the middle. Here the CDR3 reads CASSFDTRVDTQYF. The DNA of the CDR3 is TGTGCCAGCAGCTTCGACACGAGGGTAGATACGCAGTATTTT. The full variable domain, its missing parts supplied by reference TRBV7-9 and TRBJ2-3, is DTGVSQNPRHKITKRGQNVTFRCDPISEHNRLYWYRQTLGQGPEFLTYFQNEAQLEKSRLLSDRFSAERPKGSFSTLEIQRTEQGDSAMYLCASSFDTRVDTQYFGPGTRLTVL.

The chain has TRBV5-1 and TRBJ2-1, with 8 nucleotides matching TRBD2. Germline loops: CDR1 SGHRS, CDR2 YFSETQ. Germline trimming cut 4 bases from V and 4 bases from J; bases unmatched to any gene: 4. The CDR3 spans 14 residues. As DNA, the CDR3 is TGCGCCAGCAGCCCAAGCGGGAGATACAATGAGCAGTTCTTC. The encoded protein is CASSPSGRYNEQFF.

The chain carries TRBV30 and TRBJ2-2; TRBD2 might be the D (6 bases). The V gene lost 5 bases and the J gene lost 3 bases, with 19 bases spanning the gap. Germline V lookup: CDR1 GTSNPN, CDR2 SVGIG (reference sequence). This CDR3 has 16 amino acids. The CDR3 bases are TGTGCCTGGGGCCCCCTGAGCGGAGGGGACACCGGGGAGCTGTTTTTT. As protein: CAWGPLSGGDTGELFF.

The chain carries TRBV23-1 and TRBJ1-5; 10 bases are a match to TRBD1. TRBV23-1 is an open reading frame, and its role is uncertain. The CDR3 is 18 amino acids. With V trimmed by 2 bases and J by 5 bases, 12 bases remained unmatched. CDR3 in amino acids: CASSQAGQGMVRDQPQHF. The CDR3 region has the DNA TGCGCCAGCAGTCAAGCGGGACAGGGGATGGTTCGGGATCAGCCCCAGCATTTT.

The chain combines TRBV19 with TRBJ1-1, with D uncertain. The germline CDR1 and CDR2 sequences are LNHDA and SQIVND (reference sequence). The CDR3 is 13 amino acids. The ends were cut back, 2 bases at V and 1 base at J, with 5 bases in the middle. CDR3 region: CASSITANTEAFF. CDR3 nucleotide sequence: TGTGCCAGTAGTATAACAGCGAACACTGAAGCTTTCTTT.

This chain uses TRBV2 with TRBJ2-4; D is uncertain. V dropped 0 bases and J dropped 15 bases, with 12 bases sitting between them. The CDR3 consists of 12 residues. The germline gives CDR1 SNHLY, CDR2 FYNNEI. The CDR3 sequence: CASSEAKALRYF. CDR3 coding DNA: TGTGCCAGCAGTGAAGCGAAGGCCCTCCGGTACTTC.

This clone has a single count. In DNA, the CDR3 is TGCGCCAGCAGCTCTAACTACGAGCAGTACTTC. Residues: CASSSNYEQYF. The chain employs TRBV5-1 and TRBJ2-7; D call uncertain. The CDR3 is 11 amino acids. Germline assignment: CDR1 SGHRS and CDR2 YFSETQ. V was cut by 3 bases and J by 3 bases, with 4 bases left in between.

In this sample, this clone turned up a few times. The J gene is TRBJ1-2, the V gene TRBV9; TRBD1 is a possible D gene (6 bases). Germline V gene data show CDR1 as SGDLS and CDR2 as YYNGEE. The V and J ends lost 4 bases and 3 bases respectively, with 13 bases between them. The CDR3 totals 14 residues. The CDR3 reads CASSRQTGDYGYTF. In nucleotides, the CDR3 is TGTGCCAGCAGCAGACAGACAGGCGACTATGGCTACACCTTC.

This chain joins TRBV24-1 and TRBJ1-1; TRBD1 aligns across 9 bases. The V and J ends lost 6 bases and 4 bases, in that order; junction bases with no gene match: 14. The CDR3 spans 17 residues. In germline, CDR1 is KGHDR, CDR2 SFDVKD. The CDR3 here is CATSSPSGQGGGTEAFF. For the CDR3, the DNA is TGTGCCACCAGTTCCCCTTCGGGACAGGGAGGGGGCACTGAAGCTTTCTTT.

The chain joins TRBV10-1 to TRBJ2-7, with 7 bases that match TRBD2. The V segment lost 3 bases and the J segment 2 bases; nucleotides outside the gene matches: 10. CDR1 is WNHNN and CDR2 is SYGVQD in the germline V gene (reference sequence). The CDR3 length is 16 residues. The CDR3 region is CASSEYGLAAPYEQYF. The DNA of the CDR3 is TGCGCCAGCAGTGAATATGGGCTAGCGGCCCCCTACGAGCAGTACTTC.

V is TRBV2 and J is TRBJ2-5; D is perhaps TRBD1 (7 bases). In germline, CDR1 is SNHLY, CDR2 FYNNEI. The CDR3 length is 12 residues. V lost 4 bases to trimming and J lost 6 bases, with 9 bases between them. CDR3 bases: TGTGCCAGCAGTGCAGGGGGGAAGACCCAGTACTTC. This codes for CASSAGGKTQYF.

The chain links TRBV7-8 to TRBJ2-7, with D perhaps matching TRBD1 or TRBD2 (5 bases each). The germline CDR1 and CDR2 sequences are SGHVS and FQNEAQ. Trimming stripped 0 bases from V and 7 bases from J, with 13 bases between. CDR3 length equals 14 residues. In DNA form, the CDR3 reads TGTGCCAGCAGCTTAGCGGATGAGGGGAAGGAGCAGTACTTC. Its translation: CASSLADEGKEQYF.

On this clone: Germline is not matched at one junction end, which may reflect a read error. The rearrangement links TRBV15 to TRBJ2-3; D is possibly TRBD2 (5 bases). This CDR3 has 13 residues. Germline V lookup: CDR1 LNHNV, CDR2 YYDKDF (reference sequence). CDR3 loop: CATSRPGRGSMGF. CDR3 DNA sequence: TGTGCCACCAGCCGCCCCGGGCGAGGGTCGATGGGATTT.

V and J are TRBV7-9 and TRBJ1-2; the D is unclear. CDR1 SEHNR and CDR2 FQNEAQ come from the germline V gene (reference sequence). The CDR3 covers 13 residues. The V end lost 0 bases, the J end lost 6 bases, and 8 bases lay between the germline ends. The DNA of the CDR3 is TGTGCCAGCAGCTTAGCAGGGATGAATGGCTACACCTTC. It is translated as CASSLAGMNGYTF.